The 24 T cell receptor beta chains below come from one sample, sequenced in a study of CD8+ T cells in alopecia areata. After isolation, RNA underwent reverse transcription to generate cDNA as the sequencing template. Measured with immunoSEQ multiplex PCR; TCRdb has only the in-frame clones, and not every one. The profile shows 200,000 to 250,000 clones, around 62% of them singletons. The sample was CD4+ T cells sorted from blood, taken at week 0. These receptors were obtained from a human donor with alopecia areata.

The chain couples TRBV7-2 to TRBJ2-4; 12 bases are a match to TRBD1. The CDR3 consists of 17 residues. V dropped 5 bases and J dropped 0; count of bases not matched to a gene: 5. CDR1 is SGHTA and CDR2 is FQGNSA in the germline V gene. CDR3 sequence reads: CASSPRDRGQAKNIQYF. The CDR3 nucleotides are TGTGCCAGCAGCCCCAGGGACAGGGGGCAAGCCAAAAACATTCAGTACTTC.

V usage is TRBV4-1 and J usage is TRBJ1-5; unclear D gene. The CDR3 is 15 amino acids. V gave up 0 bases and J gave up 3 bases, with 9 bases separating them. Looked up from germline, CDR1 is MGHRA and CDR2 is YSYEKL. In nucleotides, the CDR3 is TGCGCCAGCAGCCAAGATGTAAGCATCAATCAGCCCCAGCATTTT. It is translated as CASSQDVSINQPQHF.

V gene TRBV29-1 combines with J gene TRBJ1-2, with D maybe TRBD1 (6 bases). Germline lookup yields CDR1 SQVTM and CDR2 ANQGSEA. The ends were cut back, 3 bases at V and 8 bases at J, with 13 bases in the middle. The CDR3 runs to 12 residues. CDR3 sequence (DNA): TGCAGCGTTGACCCCAGGGGCGACGGCTACACCTTC. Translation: CSVDPRGDGYTF.

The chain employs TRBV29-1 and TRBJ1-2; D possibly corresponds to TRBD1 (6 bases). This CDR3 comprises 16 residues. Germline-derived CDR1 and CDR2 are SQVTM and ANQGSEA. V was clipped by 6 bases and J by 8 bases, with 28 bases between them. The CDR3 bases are TGCAGCGTCCAAAGAGCCCCAAAACAGGGATATGGAGGCTACACCTTC. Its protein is CSVQRAPKQGYGGYTF.

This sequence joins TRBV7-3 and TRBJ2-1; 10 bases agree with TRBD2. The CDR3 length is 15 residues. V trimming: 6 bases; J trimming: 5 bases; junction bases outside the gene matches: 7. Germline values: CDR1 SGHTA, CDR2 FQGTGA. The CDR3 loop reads CASRTAGGPDNEQFF. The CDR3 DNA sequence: TGTGCCAGCAGAACAGCGGGAGGGCCGGACAATGAGCAGTTCTTC.

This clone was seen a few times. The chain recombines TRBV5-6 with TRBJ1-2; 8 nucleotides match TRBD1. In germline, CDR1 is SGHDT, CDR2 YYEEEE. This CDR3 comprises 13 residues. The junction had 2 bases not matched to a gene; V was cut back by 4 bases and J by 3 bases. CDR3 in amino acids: CASSATGDYGYTF. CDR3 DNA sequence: TGTGCCAGCAGCGCGACAGGGGACTATGGCTACACCTTC.

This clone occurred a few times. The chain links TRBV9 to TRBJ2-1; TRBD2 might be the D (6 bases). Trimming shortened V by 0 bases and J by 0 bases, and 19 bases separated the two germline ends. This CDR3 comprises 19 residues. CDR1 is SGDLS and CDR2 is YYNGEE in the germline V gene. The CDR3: CASSVVGSGPFSSYNEQFF. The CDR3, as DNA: TGTGCCAGCAGCGTAGTGGGTAGCGGTCCGTTTAGCTCCTACAATGAGCAGTTCTTC.

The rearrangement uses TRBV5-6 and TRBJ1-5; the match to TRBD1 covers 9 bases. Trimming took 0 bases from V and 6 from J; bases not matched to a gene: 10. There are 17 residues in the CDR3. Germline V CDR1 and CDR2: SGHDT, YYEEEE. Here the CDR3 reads CASSLGPGQGFRQPQHF. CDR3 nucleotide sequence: TGTGCCAGCAGCTTGGGCCCGGGACAGGGTTTCCGTCAGCCCCAGCATTTT.

CDR3 region: CASSPLRGRGEQYF. CDR3 in DNA: TGTGCCAGCAGCCCCCTTCGCGGCCGAGGGGAGCAGTACTTC. This rearrangement joins TRBV11-2 to TRBJ2-7, with TRBD2 as a possible D gene (5 bases). The germline V and J ends were trimmed by 5 bases and 7 bases, with 18 bases remaining between them. Germline V lookup: CDR1 SGHAT, CDR2 FQNNGV. This CDR3 contains 14 residues.

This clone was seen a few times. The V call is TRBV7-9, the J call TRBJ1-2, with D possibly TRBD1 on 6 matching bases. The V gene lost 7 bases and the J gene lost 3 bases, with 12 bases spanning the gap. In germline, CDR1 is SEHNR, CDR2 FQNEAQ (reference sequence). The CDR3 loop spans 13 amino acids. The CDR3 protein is CASKEGGDYGYTF. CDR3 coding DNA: TGTGCCAGCAAGGAAGGGGGAGACTATGGCTACACCTTC.

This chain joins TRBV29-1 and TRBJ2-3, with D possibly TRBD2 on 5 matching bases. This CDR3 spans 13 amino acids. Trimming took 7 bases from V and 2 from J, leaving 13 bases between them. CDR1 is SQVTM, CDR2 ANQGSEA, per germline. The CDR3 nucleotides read TGCAGCGCAAGGAGGAGCAACACAGATACGCAGTATTTT. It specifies CSARRSNTDTQYF.

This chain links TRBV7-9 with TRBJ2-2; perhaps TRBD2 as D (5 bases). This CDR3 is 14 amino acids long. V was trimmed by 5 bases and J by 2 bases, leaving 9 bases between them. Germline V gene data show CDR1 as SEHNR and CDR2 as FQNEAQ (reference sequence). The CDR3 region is CASSRGPNTGELFF. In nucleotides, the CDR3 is TGTGCCAGCAGCCGAGGGCCCAACACCGGGGAGCTGTTTTTT.

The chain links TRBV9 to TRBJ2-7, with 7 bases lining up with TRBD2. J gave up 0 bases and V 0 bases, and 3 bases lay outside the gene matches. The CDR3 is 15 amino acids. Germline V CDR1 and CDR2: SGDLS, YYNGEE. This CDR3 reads CASSVDGGSSYEQYF. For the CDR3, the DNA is TGTGCCAGCAGCGTAGACGGGGGGAGCTCCTACGAGCAGTACTTC.

Written as DNA, the CDR3 is TGTGCCAGCAGCTCAGCGGGGGGGCCCTTCGGAAACATTCAGTACTTC. As protein: CASSSAGGPFGNIQYF. The rearrangement uses TRBV7-2 and TRBJ2-4; 10 bases fit TRBD2. V lost 4 bases and J lost 6; bases outside the gene matches: 9. The CDR3 has 16 residues. Germline CDR1 reads SGHTA; CDR2 reads FQGNSA.

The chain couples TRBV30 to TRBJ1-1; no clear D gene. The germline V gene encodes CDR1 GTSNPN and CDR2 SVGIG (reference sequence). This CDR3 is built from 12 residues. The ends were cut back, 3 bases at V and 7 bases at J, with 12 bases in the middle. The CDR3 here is CAWSRSLNEAFF. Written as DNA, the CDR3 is TGTGCCTGGAGCAGAAGCCTGAATGAAGCTTTCTTT.

CDR3 DNA sequence: TGCAGCGCTCCGGGGGAATCGGGTGACACAGATACGCAGTATTTT. Encoded protein: CSAPGESGDTDTQYF. The rearrangement uses TRBV29-1 and TRBJ2-3; the D gene is possibly TRBD2 (6 bases). CDR3 size: 15 residues. Per the germline V gene, CDR1 is SQVTM and CDR2 is ANQGSEA. Trimming cost V 7 bases and J 2 bases, with 19 bases left between them.

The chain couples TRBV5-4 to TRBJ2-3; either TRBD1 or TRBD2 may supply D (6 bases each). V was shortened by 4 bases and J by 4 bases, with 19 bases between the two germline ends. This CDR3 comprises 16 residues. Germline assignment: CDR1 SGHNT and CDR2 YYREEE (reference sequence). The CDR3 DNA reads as TGTGCCAGCAGCAGCCCTGGGGGGCTAGACCCAGATACGCAGTATTTT. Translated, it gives CASSSPGGLDPDTQYF.

CDR3 loop: CASSGPLNTEAFF. CDR3 DNA sequence: TGTGCCAGCAGTGGGCCCTTGAACACTGAAGCTTTCTTT. The genes are TRBV27 and TRBJ1-1; D not certain. This CDR3 is 13 amino acids long. CDR1 and CDR2 from the germline V gene are MNHEY and SMNVEV (reference sequence). V lost 5 bases, J lost 0 bases, and 7 bases lay in between.

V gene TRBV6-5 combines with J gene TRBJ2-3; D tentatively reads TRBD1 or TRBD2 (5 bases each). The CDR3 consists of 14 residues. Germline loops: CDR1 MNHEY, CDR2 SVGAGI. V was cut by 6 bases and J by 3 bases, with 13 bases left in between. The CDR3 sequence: CASRPRGETDTQYF. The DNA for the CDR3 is TGTGCCAGCAGACCTCGAGGGGAGACAGATACGCAGTATTTT.

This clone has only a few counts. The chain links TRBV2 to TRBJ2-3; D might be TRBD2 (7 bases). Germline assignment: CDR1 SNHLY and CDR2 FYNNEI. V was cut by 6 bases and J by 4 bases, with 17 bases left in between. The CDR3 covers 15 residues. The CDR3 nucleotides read TGTGCCAGCAGGAAAGGGGGGGCGGTTGCAGATACGCAGTATTTT. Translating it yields CASRKGGAVADTQYF.

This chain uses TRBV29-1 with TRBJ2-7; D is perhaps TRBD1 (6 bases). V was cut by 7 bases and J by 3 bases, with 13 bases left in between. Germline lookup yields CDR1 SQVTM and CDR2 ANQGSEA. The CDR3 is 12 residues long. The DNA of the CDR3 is TGCAGCGCCTACAGGGTTAACTACGAGCAGTACTTC. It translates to CSAYRVNYEQYF.

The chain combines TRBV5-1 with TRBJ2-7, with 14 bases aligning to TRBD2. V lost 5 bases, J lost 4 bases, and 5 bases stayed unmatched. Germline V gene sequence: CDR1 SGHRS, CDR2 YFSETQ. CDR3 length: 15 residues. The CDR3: CASRGTSGSDYEQYF. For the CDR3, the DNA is TGCGCCAGCAGAGGGACTAGCGGGAGCGATTACGAGCAGTACTTC.

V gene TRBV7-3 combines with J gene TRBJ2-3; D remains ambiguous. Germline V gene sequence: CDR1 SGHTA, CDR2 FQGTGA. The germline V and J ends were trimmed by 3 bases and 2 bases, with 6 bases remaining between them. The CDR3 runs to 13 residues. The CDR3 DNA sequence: TGTGCCAGCAGCTTTACGCCCACAGATACGCAGTATTTT. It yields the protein CASSFTPTDTQYF.

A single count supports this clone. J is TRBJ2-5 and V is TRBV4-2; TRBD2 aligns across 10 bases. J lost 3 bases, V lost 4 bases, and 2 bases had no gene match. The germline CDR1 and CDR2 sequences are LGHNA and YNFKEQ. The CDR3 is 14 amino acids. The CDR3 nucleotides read TGTGCCAGCAGCCTAGCGGGGGGAAAAGAGACCCAGTACTTC. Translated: CASSLAGGKETQYF.